This paragraph reports one T cell receptor (beta chain). Its target is not known. This sample is part of a study of cytomegalovirus exposure and HLA in healthy donors. Points from the study as a whole: Through in vitro validation, three CMV-associated chains were shown to be specific for CMV antigens. One later analysis, an examination of the 90 to 150 validation repertoires, found that first-cohort TCR clusters tended to co-occur in them. As was reported, the classifier diagnosed cytomegalovirus status with high specificity and sensitivity. The majority of TCR sequences were rare, yet some public TCRs appeared in many donors.

Germline V gene lookup returns CDR1 MDHEN and CDR2 SYDVKM. The CDR3 runs 13 residues. The ends lost 6 bases at V and 8 bases at J; junction bases unmatched: 6. The repertoire was sequenced with immunoSEQ multiplex PCR; TCRdb's copy has only in-frame clones and lacks some. In the table there are around 86,000 clones, 90% to 95% of which are singletons. Sequencing input: PBMCs. The V and J genes are TRBV28 and TRBJ1-2; TRBD1 aligns across 10 bases. The TCR was taken from a woman in her 30s in good health and CMV-seropositive. In DNA, the CDR3 is TGTGCCAGCAGGGGGACAGGGGTAGGAGGCTACACCTTC. Translation: CASRGTGVGGYTF.